Shown below are 29 T cell receptor beta chains from a single sample sequenced in a study of shared clonotypes between healthy human individuals. The protocol was immunoSEQ multiplex PCR, while the TCRdb copy is restricted to in-frame clones and leaves out a portion. Among around 1,900,000 clones listed, over 85% were seen once. The naive CD8 subset, CD45RO-negative cells positively selected for CCR7, excluded terminally differentiated effector memory CD45RA+ cells. Sequencing was done on a sample of naive CD8+ T cells from PBMCs. These receptors were obtained from a man aged 18 to 35 in good health. Some clones in this sample may be carry-over from other donors' samples.

V is TRBV28 and J is TRBJ2-1; D ambiguous. V lost 2 bases to trimming and J lost 0 bases, with 11 bases between them. Germline loops: CDR1 MDHEN, CDR2 SYDVKM. This CDR3 region has 16 residues. The CDR3 DNA is TGTGCCAGCAGTTTAGGTGGGATATCCTCCTACAATGAGCAGTTCTTC. Translating gives CASSLGGISSYNEQFF.

The genes are TRBV28 and TRBJ1-2; 7 nucleotides align to TRBD1. This CDR3 has 15 residues. The J segment lost 5 bases and the V segment lost 6 bases, leaving 12 bases of the junction unmatched. CDR1 and CDR2 from the germline V gene are MDHEN and SYDVKM. CDR3 residues: CASRLRYRGTYGYTF. The DNA for the CDR3 is TGTGCCAGCAGGTTAAGATACAGGGGTACATATGGCTACACCTTC.

The CDR3: CASSYSGGAPYNEQFF. CDR3 bases: TGTGCCAGCAGTTACTCTGGGGGAGCGCCCTACAATGAGCAGTTCTTC. This sequence joins TRBV6-5 and TRBJ2-1; D may be TRBD1 or TRBD2 (5 bases each). CDR1 and CDR2 (germline): MNHEY, SVGAGI. The CDR3 spans 16 residues. V was clipped by 0 bases and J by 2 bases, with 11 bases between them.

V gene TRBV10-3 combines with J gene TRBJ1-5; D unclear. Trimming shortened V by 2 bases and J by 5 bases, and 7 bases separated the two germline ends. Germline V gives CDR1 ENHRY, CDR2 SYGVKD. This CDR3 has 13 residues. In DNA, the CDR3 is TGTGCCATCAGTGAGGGTAGGGATCAGCCCCAGCATTTT. Translation gives CAISEGRDQPQHF.

V gene TRBV7-8 combines with J gene TRBJ2-5; 10 bases fit TRBD2. Germline V CDR1 and CDR2: SGHVS, FQNEAQ. CDR3 size: 15 residues. The trim removed 5 bases at V and 3 bases at J, leaving 6 bases unmatched. The CDR3 region has the DNA TGTGCCAGCAGCCTGCTAGCGGGAGTTGAAGAGACCCAGTACTTC. This gives the protein CASSLLAGVEETQYF.

The rearrangement uses TRBV11-2 and TRBJ2-3, with 7 bases matching TRBD1. Trimming cost V 5 bases and J 0 bases; bases outside gene matches: 5. Germline loops: CDR1 SGHAT, CDR2 FQNNGV. This CDR3 region has 15 residues. As DNA, the CDR3 is TGTGCCAGCAGCGGGCGGACAGGAAGCACAGATACGCAGTATTTT. Its protein product is CASSGRTGSTDTQYF.

The count of this clone is one. The DNA of the CDR3 is TGTGCCAGCAGTCAACAGGGGCCCTACGAGCAGTACTTC. Protein product: CASSQQGPYEQYF. The chain recombines TRBV27 with TRBJ2-7, with 7 nucleotides matching TRBD1. V was pared by 5 bases and J by 2 bases, with 3 bases of the junction left unmatched. The germline V gene encodes CDR1 MNHEY and CDR2 SMNVEV (reference sequence). The CDR3 contains 13 residues.

The rearrangement joins TRBV30 to TRBJ2-7, with TRBD2 matching 10 bases. Germline V gives CDR1 GTSNPN, CDR2 SVGIG (reference sequence). This CDR3 is built from 17 residues. V was clipped by 3 bases and J by 2 bases; unmatched bases: 13. CDR3 sequence (DNA): TGTGCCTGGAGCCCACATCTTTCTAGCGGGGGAACCTACGAGCAGTACTTC. It translates to CAWSPHLSSGGTYEQYF. Full variable domain (missing parts from reference TRBV30 and TRBJ2-7): SQTIHQWPATLVQPVGSPLSLECTVEGTSNPNLYWYRQAAGRGLQLLFYSVGIGQISSEVPQNLSASRPQDRQFILSSKKLLLSDSGFYLCAWSPHLSSGGTYEQYFGPGTRLTVT.

Concerning this clone: The sample holds other DNA sequences that translate to the same CDR3. The chain carries TRBV4-1 and TRBJ2-1; TRBD2 matches at 8 bases. V lost 1 base, J lost 3 bases, and 2 bases stayed unmatched. CDR1 is MGHRA, CDR2 YSYEKL, per germline. The CDR3 has 15 residues. The CDR3 DNA sequence: TGCGCCAGCAGCCAAGTCACTAGCGGCTACAATGAGCAGTTCTTC. It yields the protein CASSQVTSGYNEQFF.

The CDR3 region is CSVELQGSPEAFF. As DNA, the CDR3 is TGCAGCGTTGAGTTACAGGGGAGCCCTGAAGCTTTCTTT. The chain recombines TRBV29-1 with TRBJ1-1; 7 nucleotides line up with TRBD1. In germline, CDR1 is SQVTM, CDR2 ANQGSEA. The trim removed 3 bases at V and 6 bases at J, leaving 7 bases unmatched. The CDR3 runs to 13 residues. Full variable domain (missing parts from reference TRBV29-1 and TRBJ1-1): SAVISQKPSRDICQRGTSLTIQCQVDSQVTMMFWYRQQPGQSLTLIATANQGSEATYESGFVIDKFPISRPNLTFSTLTVSNMSPEDSSIYLCSVELQGSPEAFFGQGTRLTVV.

This CDR3 is CASGGYPEQYF. The CDR3 DNA reads TGTGCCAGCGGAGGGTACCCCGAGCAGTACTTC. This chain connects TRBV27 to TRBJ2-7; possibly TRBD2 for D (6 bases). This CDR3 comprises 11 residues. CDR1 and CDR2 from the germline V gene are MNHEY and SMNVEV (reference sequence). V lost 8 bases, J lost 6 bases, and 11 bases lay in between.

As concerns this clone: This sample also contains other DNA sequences that code for the same CDR3. J is TRBJ2-2 and V is TRBV29-1, with no clear D. Deletions cut 4 bases from V and 4 bases from J, with 7 bases between. Germline V gene data show CDR1 as SQVTM and CDR2 as ANQGSEA. The CDR3 is 12 amino acids. The CDR3 protein is CSVVRGTGELFF. The CDR3 DNA sequence: TGCAGCGTTGTGCGCGGCACCGGGGAGCTGTTTTTT.

Comment on this clone: Other DNA variants within this sample encode the same CDR3. V and J are TRBV27 and TRBJ2-7; D gene ambiguous. Trimming left V 0 bases short and J 3 bases short, with 6 bases between. Germline V gene data show CDR1 as MNHEY and CDR2 as SMNVEV (reference sequence). The length of the CDR3 is 13 residues. CDR3 nucleotide sequence: TGTGCCAGCAGTTTATCTCTCCGCTACGAGCAGTACTTC. Amino acid sequence: CASSLSLRYEQYF.

V gene TRBV7-6 combines with J gene TRBJ2-7; D ambiguous. The V gene lost 5 bases and the J gene lost 6 bases, with 8 bases spanning the gap. The CDR3 covers 11 residues. Per germline, CDR1 SGHVS and CDR2 FNYEAQ. Here the CDR3 reads CASSVTGEQYF. The CDR3 DNA reads as TGTGCCAGCAGCGTGACCGGCGAGCAGTACTTC. The full variable domain, in which reference TRBV7-6 and TRBJ2-7 provide the parts outside the CDR3, is GAGVSQSPRYKVTKRGQDVALRCDPISGHVSLYWYRQALGQGPEFLTYFNYEAQQDKSGLPNDRFSAERPEGSISTLTIQRTEQRDSAMYRCASSVTGEQYFGPGTRLTVT.

Regarding this clone: The same CDR3 can be traced to other DNA sequences in this sample. The chain employs TRBV11-2 and TRBJ2-7; D is unresolved. Germline CDR1 is SGHAT and CDR2 is FQNNGV. Deletions cut 1 base from V and 7 bases from J, with 8 bases between. The CDR3 is 12 residues long. The CDR3 sequence: CASSLGRQEQYF. The CDR3 region has the DNA TGTGCCAGCAGCTTAGGTCGGCAGGAGCAGTACTTC.

The chain combines TRBV30 with TRBJ2-1, with no clear D. Germline CDR1 reads GTSNPN; CDR2 reads SVGIG (reference sequence). The CDR3 is made up of 11 amino acids. In DNA form, the CDR3 reads TGTGCTTATATGGTTGTCAATGAGCAGTTCTTC. This gives the protein CAYMVVNEQFF.

V and J are TRBV7-9 and TRBJ2-7, with 8 bases lining up with TRBD1. The length of the CDR3 is 13 residues. Germline V gene data show CDR1 as SEHNR and CDR2 as FQNEAQ (reference sequence). V gave up 4 bases and J gave up 6 bases; unmatched junction bases: 5. CDR3 nucleotides: TGTGCCAGCAGCTCCGGGACAGGATTCGAGCAGTACTTC. Its translation is CASSSGTGFEQYF.

On this clone itself: Given the absence of the conserved phenylalanine or tryptophan at the CDR3 end, a read error is likely. The rearrangement joins TRBV7-9 to TRBJ2-2; TRBD2 might be the D (5 bases). Germline V gene lookup returns CDR1 SEHNR and CDR2 FQNEAQ (reference sequence). This CDR3 has 14 residues. In DNA form, the CDR3 reads TGTGCCAGCACGGACCGAAGTACCACCGGGGAACTGTTTATC. This translates into CASTDRSTTGELFI.

The chain uses TRBV6-6 and TRBJ2-7; D possibly uses TRBD1 or TRBD2 (5 bases each). The CDR3 has 16 residues. Germline V gene data show CDR1 as MNHNY and CDR2 as SVGAGI (reference sequence). V lost 6 bases and J lost 2, with 20 bases in between. DNA for the CDR3: TGTGCCAGCAGCCCCAGGCCGGGGCCGAACCCCTACGAGCAGTACTTC. Translating gives CASSPRPGPNPYEQYF.

This chain links TRBV19 with TRBJ2-7; D is unresolved. This CDR3 region has 14 residues. Germline V gene data show CDR1 as LNHDA and CDR2 as SQIVND (reference sequence). Trimming took 4 bases from V and 2 from J, leaving 12 bases between them. The CDR3 reads CASSSPAVAYEQYF. CDR3 DNA sequence: TGTGCCAGTAGTAGCCCTGCGGTCGCCTACGAGCAGTACTTC.

The rearrangement links TRBV9 to TRBJ1-2; D ambiguous. Trimming shortened V by 0 bases and J by 4 bases, and 13 bases separated the two germline ends. The CDR3 sequence is 15 residues long. Germline CDR1 and CDR2: SGDLS and YYNGEE. The CDR3 region has the DNA TGTGCCAGCAGCGTAGCTTACAAATCTTCCTATGGCTACACCTTC. Translated, it gives CASSVAYKSSYGYTF.

The chain joins TRBV5-1 to TRBJ1-1; D gene uncertain. This CDR3 has 14 amino acids. CDR1 SGHRS and CDR2 YFSETQ come from the germline V gene. Trimming took 0 bases from V and 6 from J, leaving 12 bases between them. CDR3 bases: TGCGCCAGCAGCTTGGGAGACGCTCTATCTGAAGCTTTCTTT. Its protein product is CASSLGDALSEAFF.

V usage is TRBV5-1 and J usage is TRBJ2-3, with TRBD2 as a possible D gene (6 bases). The germline V and J ends were trimmed by 4 bases and 5 bases, with 17 bases remaining between them. The V gene's germline CDR1 is SGHRS and CDR2 YFSETQ. The CDR3 loop spans 15 amino acids. CDR3 in DNA: TGCGCCAGCAGCAGCGACCGGGACTTAAGAGATACGCAGTATTTT. It codes for CASSSDRDLRDTQYF.

The chain joins TRBV18 to TRBJ1-1; D ambiguous. The germline V gene encodes CDR1 KGHSH and CDR2 LQKENI. The V end lost 5 bases, the J end lost 1 base, and 14 bases lay between the germline ends. The CDR3 is made up of 15 amino acids. Here the CDR3 DNA reads TGTGCCAGCTCAGATAGAGACCAGGCGAACACTGAAGCTTTCTTT. This encodes CASSDRDQANTEAFF.

The chain couples TRBV7-9 to TRBJ1-3, with D uncertain. V lost 7 bases and J 6 bases, leaving 10 bases between the germline ends. The CDR3 spans 12 residues. Germline assignment: CDR1 SEHNR and CDR2 FQNEAQ (reference sequence). The CDR3 DNA reads as TGTGCCAGCAACCCCCTTGAAAACACCATATATTTT. It specifies CASNPLENTIYF.

The CDR3 DNA sequence: TGTGCCAGCAGCTTAACAGGGGAATTTCGCGAAAAACTGTTTTTT. This encodes CASSLTGEFREKLFF. This sequence joins TRBV7-9 and TRBJ1-4; 7 bases line up with TRBD1. Germline-derived CDR1 and CDR2 are SEHNR and FQNEAQ (reference sequence). V shed 2 bases, J shed 8 bases, and the junction held 8 bases outside the gene matches. There are 15 residues in the CDR3.

The chain employs TRBV28 and TRBJ2-7, with D perhaps matching TRBD2 (6 bases). V was clipped by 5 bases and J by 2 bases, with 16 bases between them. The germline V gene has CDR1 MDHEN and CDR2 SYDVKM. The length of the CDR3 is 15 residues. The CDR3 protein is CASSPPSGVTYEQYF. As DNA, the CDR3 is TGTGCCAGCAGTCCCCCTTCGGGGGTTACCTACGAGCAGTACTTC.

This chain uses TRBV28 with TRBJ2-2; D might be TRBD2 (5 bases). Germline CDR1 MDHEN, CDR2 SYDVKM. This CDR3 comprises 14 residues. V lost 10 bases to trimming and J lost 5 bases, with 17 bases between them. CDR3 sequence reads: CATQIGSGTGELFF. CDR3 nucleotides: TGTGCCACCCAAATAGGTTCGGGGACCGGGGAGCTGTTTTTT.

This chain links TRBV28 with TRBJ2-2, with 7 bases matching TRBD1. J was trimmed by 3 bases and V by 6 bases; bases with no gene match: 4. Germline V lookup: CDR1 MDHEN, CDR2 SYDVKM. The CDR3 loop spans 14 amino acids. The CDR3 nucleotides are TGTGCCAGCAGCCAAGGGACAGACACCGGGGAGCTGTTTTTT. Protein sequence: CASSQGTDTGELFF.